This T cell receptor (beta chain) was obtained from a study of CD8 T cells in ankylosing spondylitis. The study's findings and limits: Several of the motif variants were reported before in synovial fluid and blood from reactive arthritis. Blood of patients with ankylosing spondylitis appeared to be characterized by a TCR beta motif of 8 or 9 highly homologous variants.

V lost 5 bases and J lost 7, with 17 bases in between. CDR1 is MNHNS and CDR2 is SASEGT in the germline V gene. This CDR3 is 14 amino acids long. TCRdb re-called the 5' RACE reads with MiXCR, one entry per CDR3 protein. This sample carries some 400,000 distinct CDR3 sequences, about a fifth of them seen once, and the ten largest clones take roughly 16%. This clonotype was seen a few times. What it binds is not known. The chain recombines TRBV6-1 with TRBJ2-5; possible D gene TRBD1, 6 bases. The material sequenced was blood, either unsorted or a sorted T cell fraction (not recorded which). This sequence was found in a male donor with ankylosing spondylitis. The CDR3, as DNA: TGTGCCAGCAGTCGTGCCGGGACACCGAGGACCCAGTACTTC. This codes for CASSRAGTPRTQYF.